The clone carrying this T cell receptor beta chain occurred many times. This specimen belongs to a study of human T cells and chemical hapten exposure. Study-wide context: Patients were mainly female, each with alopecia areata, totalis or universalis.

Sample time point: pre-sensitization, week 0. The treatment: therapeutic diphenylcyclopropenone sensitization with weekly scalp DPC. At patch-test visits, sampling came before the patch test. Suited to DPC and affected by alopecia, the donors ranged from 18 to 70 years old. The ends were cut back, 1 base at V and 4 bases at J, with 9 bases in the middle. The CDR3 extends over 14 amino acids. Germline V gene sequence: CDR1 MRHNA, CDR2 SNTAGT. The library tagged individual cDNA molecules with unique molecular identifiers. Each CDR3 protein gets one entry after TCRdb re-called the RACE reads with MiXCR. The data contain 200,000 to 300,000 distinct CDR3 sequences, around 9.3% of them seen just once; the ten biggest clones take up about 2.1%.

The source material was whole blood, sampled in connection with sensitization to the hapten diphenylcyclopropenone (DPC). This chain links TRBV6-4 with TRBJ2-3; D ambiguous. The receptor comes from a woman between 40 and 50 years old with alopecia areata. Some clones in this sample may be carry-over from other donors' samples. As DNA, the CDR3 is TGTGCCAGCAGTGACTACAGCGCCCCAGATACGCAGTATTTT. As protein: CASSDYSAPDTQYF.